This paragraph covers one TCR beta chain sequence. Its antigen remains unidentified. These data originate in a study of shared clonotypes between healthy human individuals. Study findings and constraints: It was expected that sequencing depth would affect clonotype sharing among donors.

Trimming shortened V by 4 bases and J by 4 bases, and 11 bases separated the two germline ends. CDR3 length: 13 residues. Germline V CDR1 and CDR2: SGDLS, YYNGEE. Sequencing was performed with immunoSEQ multiplex PCR; in TCRdb, only in-frame clones are kept and a portion is missing. Of roughly 500,000 clones in the sample, roughly 80% were seen once. Donors comprised only Caucasian adults living in Nashville, Tennessee. This receptor was taken from a woman in her 40s in good health. Some clones in this sample may be carry-over from other donors' samples. The specimen sequenced was PBMCs. The chain uses TRBV9 and TRBJ1-2; no definite D call. CDR3 DNA sequence: TGTGCCAGCAGCTCAGAGGCGGGCTATGGCTACACCTTC. Amino acid sequence: CASSSEAGYGYTF.